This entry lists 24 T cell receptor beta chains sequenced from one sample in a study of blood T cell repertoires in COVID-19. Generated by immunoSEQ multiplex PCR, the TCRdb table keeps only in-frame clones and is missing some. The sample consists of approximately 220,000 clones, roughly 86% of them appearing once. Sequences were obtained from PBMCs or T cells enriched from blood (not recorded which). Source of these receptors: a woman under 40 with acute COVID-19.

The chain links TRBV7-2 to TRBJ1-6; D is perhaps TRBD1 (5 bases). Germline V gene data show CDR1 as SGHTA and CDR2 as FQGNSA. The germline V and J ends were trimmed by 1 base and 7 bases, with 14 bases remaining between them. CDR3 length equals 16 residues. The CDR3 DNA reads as TGTGCCAGCAGCTTAGTGGGAAGGGGATTAAATTCACCCCTCCACTTT. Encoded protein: CASSLVGRGLNSPLHF.

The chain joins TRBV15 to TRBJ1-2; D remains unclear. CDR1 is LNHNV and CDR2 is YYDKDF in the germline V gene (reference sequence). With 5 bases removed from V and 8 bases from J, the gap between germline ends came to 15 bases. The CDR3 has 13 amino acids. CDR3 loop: CATSPGLREGYTF. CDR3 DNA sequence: TGTGCCACCAGCCCAGGTCTCCGGGAGGGCTACACCTTC. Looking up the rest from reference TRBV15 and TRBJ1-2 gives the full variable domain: DAMVIQNPRYQVTQFGKPVTLSCSQTLNHNVMYWYQQKSSQAPKLLFHYYDKDFNNEADTPDNFQSRRPNTSFCFLDIRSPGLGDTAMYLCATSPGLREGYTFGSGTRLTVV.

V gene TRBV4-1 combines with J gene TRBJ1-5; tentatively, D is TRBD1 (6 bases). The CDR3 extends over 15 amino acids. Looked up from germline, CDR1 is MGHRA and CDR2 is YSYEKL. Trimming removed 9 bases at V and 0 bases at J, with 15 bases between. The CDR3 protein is CASTRTVDSNQPQHF. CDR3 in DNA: TGCGCCAGTACCCGGACAGTCGATAGCAATCAGCCCCAGCATTTT.

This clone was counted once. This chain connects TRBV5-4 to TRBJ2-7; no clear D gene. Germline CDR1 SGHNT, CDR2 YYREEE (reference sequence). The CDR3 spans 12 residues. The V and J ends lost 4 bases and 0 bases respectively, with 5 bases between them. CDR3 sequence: CASSLLSYEQYF. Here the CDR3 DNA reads TGTGCCAGCAGCCTCCTCTCCTACGAGCAGTACTTC.

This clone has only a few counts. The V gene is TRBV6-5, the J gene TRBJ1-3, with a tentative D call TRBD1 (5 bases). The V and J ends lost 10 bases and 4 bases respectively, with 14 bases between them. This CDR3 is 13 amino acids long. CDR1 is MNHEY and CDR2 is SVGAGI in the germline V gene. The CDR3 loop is CATSGGWGNTIYF. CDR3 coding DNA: TGTGCCACCTCGGGGGGGTGGGGAAACACCATATATTTT.

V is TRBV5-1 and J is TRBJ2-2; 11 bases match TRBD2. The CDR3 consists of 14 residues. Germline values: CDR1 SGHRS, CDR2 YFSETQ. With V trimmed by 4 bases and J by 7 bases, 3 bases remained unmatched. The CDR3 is CASSQGLAVGELFF. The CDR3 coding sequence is TGCGCCAGCAGCCAGGGACTAGCGGTCGGGGAGCTGTTTTTT.

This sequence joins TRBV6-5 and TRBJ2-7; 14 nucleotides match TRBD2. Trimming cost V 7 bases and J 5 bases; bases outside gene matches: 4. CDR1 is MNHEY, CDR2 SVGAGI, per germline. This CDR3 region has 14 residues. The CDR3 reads CASKQGLAGDEQYF. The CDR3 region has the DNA TGTGCCAGCAAACAGGGACTAGCGGGGGACGAGCAGTACTTC.

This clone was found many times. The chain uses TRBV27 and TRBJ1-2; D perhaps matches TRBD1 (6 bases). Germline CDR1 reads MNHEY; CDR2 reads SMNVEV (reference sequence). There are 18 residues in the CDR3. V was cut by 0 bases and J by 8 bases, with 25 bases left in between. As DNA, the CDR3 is TGTGCCAGCAGTTTATCCTATCCCTTTAACAGGGTCGCGATCGGCTACACCTTC. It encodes CASSLSYPFNRVAIGYTF.

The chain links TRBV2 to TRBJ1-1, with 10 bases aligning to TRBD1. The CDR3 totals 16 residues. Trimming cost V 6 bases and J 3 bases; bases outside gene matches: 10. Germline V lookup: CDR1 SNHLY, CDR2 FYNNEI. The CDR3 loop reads CASRGLDRGLYTEAFF. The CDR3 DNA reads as TGTGCCAGCAGGGGATTAGACAGGGGGCTGTACACTGAAGCTTTCTTT.

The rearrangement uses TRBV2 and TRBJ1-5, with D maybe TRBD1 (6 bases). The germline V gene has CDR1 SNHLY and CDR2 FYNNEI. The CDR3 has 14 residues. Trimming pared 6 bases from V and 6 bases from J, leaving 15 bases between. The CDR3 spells CASRDRSRPQPQHF. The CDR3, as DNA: TGTGCCAGCAGAGACAGGTCCCGGCCTCAGCCCCAGCATTTT. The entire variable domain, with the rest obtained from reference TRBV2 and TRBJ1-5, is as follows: EPEVTQTPSHQVTQMGQEVILRCVPISNHLYFYWYRQILGQKVEFLVSFYNNEISEKSEIFDDQFSVERPDGSNFTLKIRSTKLEDSAMYFCASRDRSRPQPQHFGDGTRLSIL.

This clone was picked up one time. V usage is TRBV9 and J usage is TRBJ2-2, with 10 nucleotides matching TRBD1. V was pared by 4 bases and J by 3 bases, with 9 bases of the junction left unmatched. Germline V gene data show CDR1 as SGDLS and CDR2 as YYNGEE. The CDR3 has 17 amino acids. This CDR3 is CASSNPRDRGYTGELFF. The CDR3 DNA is TGTGCCAGCAGCAACCCCCGGGACAGGGGCTACACCGGGGAGCTGTTTTTT.

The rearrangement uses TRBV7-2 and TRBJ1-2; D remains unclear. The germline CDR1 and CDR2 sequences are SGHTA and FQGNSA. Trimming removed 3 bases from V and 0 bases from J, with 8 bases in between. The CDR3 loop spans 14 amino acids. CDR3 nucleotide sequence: TGTGCCAGCAGCTTGGAACTAGCTAACTATGGCTACACCTTC. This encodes CASSLELANYGYTF.

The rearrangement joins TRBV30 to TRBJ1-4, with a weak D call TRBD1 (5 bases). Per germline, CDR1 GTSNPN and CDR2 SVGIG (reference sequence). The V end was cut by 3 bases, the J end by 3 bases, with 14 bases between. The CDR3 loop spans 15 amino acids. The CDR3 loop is CAWRRDGGANEKLFF. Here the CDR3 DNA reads TGTGCCTGGAGGAGGGACGGGGGGGCTAATGAAAAACTGTTTTTT.

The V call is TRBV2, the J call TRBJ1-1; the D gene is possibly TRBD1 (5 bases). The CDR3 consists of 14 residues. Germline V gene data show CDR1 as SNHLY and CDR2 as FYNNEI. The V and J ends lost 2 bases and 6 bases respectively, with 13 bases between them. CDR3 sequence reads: CASSEHGGDPEAFF. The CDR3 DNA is TGTGCCAGCAGTGAACATGGAGGGGACCCTGAAGCTTTCTTT.

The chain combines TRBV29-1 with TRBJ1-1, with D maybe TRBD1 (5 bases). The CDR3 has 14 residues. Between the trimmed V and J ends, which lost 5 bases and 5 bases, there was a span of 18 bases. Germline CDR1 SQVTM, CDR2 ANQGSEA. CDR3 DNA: TGCAGCGTTTTCTCCCAGGGAGGTTTGACTGAAGCTTTCTTT. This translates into CSVFSQGGLTEAFF.

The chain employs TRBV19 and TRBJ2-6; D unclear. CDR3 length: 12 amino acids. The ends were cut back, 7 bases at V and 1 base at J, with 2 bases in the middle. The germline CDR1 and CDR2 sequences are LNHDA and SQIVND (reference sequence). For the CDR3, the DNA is TGTGCCAGTATATCTGGGGCCAACGTCCTGACTTTC. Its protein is CASISGANVLTF. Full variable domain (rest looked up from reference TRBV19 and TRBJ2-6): DGGITQSPKYLFRKEGQNVTLSCEQNLNHDAMYWYRQDPGQGLRLIYYSQIVNDFQKGDIAEGYSVSREKKESFPLTVTSAQKNPTAFYLCASISGANVLTFGAGSRLTVL.

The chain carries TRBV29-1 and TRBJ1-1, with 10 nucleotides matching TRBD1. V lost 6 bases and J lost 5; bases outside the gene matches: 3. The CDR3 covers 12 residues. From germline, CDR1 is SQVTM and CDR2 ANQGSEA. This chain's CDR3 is CSVTGGKTEAFF. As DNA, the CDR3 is TGCAGCGTGACAGGGGGCAAAACTGAAGCTTTCTTT.

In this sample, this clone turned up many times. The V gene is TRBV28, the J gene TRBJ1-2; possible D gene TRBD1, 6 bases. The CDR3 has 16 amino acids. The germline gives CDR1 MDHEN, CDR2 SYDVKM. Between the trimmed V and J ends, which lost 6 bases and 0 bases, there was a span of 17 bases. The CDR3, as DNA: TGTGCCAGCAGCCAACGGACAGAGTTAGCTAACTATGGCTACACCTTC. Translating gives CASSQRTELANYGYTF.

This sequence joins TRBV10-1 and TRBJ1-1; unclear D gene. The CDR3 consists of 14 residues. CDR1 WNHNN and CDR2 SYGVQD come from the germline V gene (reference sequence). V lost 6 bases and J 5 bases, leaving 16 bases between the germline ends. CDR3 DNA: TGCGCCAGCAGAGAACACCCGGGAGGGACTGAAGCTTTCTTT. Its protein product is CASREHPGGTEAFF.

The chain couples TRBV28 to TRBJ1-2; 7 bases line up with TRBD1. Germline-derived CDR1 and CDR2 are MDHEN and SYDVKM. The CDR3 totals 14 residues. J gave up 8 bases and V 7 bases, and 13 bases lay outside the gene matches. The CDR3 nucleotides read TGTGCCAGCACCAACAGACAGGGATTGAAAGGCTACACCTTC. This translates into CASTNRQGLKGYTF.

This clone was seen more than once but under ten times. The CDR3 is CASSVAAVNTEAFF. CDR3 in DNA: TGTGCCAGCAGCGTAGCCGCAGTGAACACTGAAGCTTTCTTT. The gene calls are TRBV9 and TRBJ1-1; D is unclear. CDR3 length equals 14 residues. The V end lost 0 bases, the J end lost 0 bases, and 6 bases lay between the germline ends. Germline V gene data show CDR1 as SGDLS and CDR2 as YYNGEE.

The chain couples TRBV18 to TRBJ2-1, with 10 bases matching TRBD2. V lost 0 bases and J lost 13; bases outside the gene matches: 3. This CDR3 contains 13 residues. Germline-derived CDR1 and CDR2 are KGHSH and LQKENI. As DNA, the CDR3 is TGTGCCAGCTCACCACCCGGACTAGCGGATCAGTTCTTC. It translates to CASSPPGLADQFF.

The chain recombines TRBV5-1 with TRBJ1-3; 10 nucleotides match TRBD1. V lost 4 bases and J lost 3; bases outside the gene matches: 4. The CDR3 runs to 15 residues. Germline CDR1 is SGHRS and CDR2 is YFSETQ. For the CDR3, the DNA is TGCGCCAGCAGCAACGACAGGGGGCATGGAAACACCATATATTTT. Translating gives CASSNDRGHGNTIYF.

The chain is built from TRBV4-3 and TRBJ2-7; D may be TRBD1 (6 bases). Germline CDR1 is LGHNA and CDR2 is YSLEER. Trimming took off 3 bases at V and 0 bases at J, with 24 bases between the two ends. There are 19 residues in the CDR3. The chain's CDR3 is CASSQSATYGTMFSYEQYF. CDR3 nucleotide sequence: TGCGCCAGCAGCCAGTCAGCAACCTACGGGACAATGTTCTCCTACGAGCAGTACTTC.